The 14 T cell receptor beta chains below all came from one sample that was sequenced in a study of Ad26.COV2.S vaccination and SARS-CoV-2 variants. As to treatment: roughly 19 received Ad26.COV2.S at low or high dose, single or two shots; a few received placebo; per-sample allocation not given. Samples analyzed were those drawn on day 63 after the first vaccine or placebo injection. Only in-frame clones appear in the TCRdb table, and some are missing; sequencing was by immunoSEQ multiplex PCR. The sample has nearly 400,000 clones, 89% seen once. The sequences come from peripheral blood, collected in a trial of Ad26.COV2.S vaccine versus placebo. These receptors were obtained from a person aged 18 to 65 who received the Ad26.COV2.S COVID-19 vaccine or a placebo.

V and J are TRBV7-2 and TRBJ1-6; no definite D call. Germline CDR1 SGHTA, CDR2 FQGNSA. The CDR3 is 16 residues long. V gave up 1 base and J gave up 8 bases, with 15 bases separating them. The CDR3 is CASSLVFRVGDSPLHF. The CDR3, as DNA: TGTGCCAGCAGCTTAGTATTTCGGGTTGGAGATTCACCCCTCCACTTT.

The chain has TRBV7-9 and TRBJ1-5; 8 nucleotides match TRBD1. The trim removed 1 base at V and 0 bases at J, leaving 2 bases unmatched. The CDR3 sequence is 16 residues long. Germline loops: CDR1 SEHNR, CDR2 FQNEAQ (reference sequence). CDR3 protein: CASSLGDRYSNQPQHF. CDR3 DNA sequence: TGTGCCAGCAGCTTAGGGGACAGGTATAGCAATCAGCCCCAGCATTTT.

Note on this clone: In the same sample, other DNA sequences code for this CDR3. The chain joins TRBV10-1 to TRBJ2-5; D possibly corresponds to TRBD1 (6 bases). Looked up from germline, CDR1 is WNHNN and CDR2 is SYGVQD (reference sequence). This CDR3 is 11 amino acids long. With 6 bases removed from V and 4 bases from J, the gap between germline ends came to 6 bases. This chain's CDR3 is CASRDRETQYF. CDR3 bases: TGCGCCAGCAGGGACAGAGAGACCCAGTACTTC.

The rearrangement links TRBV28 to TRBJ1-1; 9 bases line up with TRBD1. Germline V lookup: CDR1 MDHEN, CDR2 SYDVKM. CDR3 length: 12 amino acids. J lost 8 bases, V lost 6 bases, and 4 bases had no gene match. For the CDR3, the DNA is TGTGCCAGCAGAACAGGGGGCCGGGAAGCTTTCTTT. It specifies CASRTGGREAFF.

The J gene is TRBJ2-7, the V gene TRBV7-2; D is possibly TRBD2 (6 bases). The V end lost 4 bases, the J end lost 3 bases, and 16 bases lay between the germline ends. Germline CDR1 reads SGHTA; CDR2 reads FQGNSA. The CDR3 spans 15 residues. The CDR3 nucleotides are TGTGCCAGCAGCTCAGTTCCGGGACTCAACTACGAGCAGTACTTC. Amino acid sequence: CASSSVPGLNYEQYF. The full variable domain, with the rest looked up from reference TRBV7-2 and TRBJ2-7, is GAGVSQSPSNKVTEKGKDVELRCDPISGHTALYWYRQSLGQGLEFLIYFQGNSAPDKSGLPSDRFSAERTGGSVSTLTIQRTQQEDSAVYLCASSSVPGLNYEQYFGPGTRLTVT.

The genes are TRBV27 and TRBJ1-5, with a weak D call TRBD1 (5 bases). CDR3 length equals 14 residues. Trimming stripped 8 bases from V and 3 bases from J, with 14 bases between. Germline CDR1 reads MNHEY; CDR2 reads SMNVEV (reference sequence). In DNA, the CDR3 is TGTGCCAGCTCGACAGCGGACGTCAATCAGCCCCAGCATTTT. Translated, it gives CASSTADVNQPQHF.

The chain combines TRBV11-2 with TRBJ1-2; D remains ambiguous. V was trimmed by 0 bases and J by 0 bases, leaving 5 bases between them. Per germline, CDR1 SGHAT and CDR2 FQNNGV. This CDR3 is built from 14 residues. DNA for the CDR3: TGTGCCAGCAGCTTAGATTTGACTAACTATGGCTACACCTTC. Translation: CASSLDLTNYGYTF. Drawing the rest from reference TRBV11-2 and TRBJ1-2, the complete variable domain is EAGVAQSPRYKIIEKRQSVAFWCNPISGHATLYWYQQILGQGPKLLIQFQNNGVVDDSQLPKDRFSAERLKGVDSTLKIQPAKLEDSAVYLCASSLDLTNYGYTFGSGTRLTVV.

The chain uses TRBV28 and TRBJ1-5; 7 nucleotides line up with TRBD1. V was pared by 9 bases and J by 4 bases, with 9 bases of the junction left unmatched. CDR1 and CDR2 from the germline V gene are MDHEN and SYDVKM. The CDR3 totals 14 residues. CDR3 DNA: TGTGCCAGTTGGGGGGACAGCGAGAATCAGCCCCAGCATTTT. As protein: CASWGDSENQPQHF. Using reference TRBV28 and TRBJ1-5 for the parts outside the CDR3, the full variable domain is DVKVTQSSRYLVKRTGEKVFLECVQDMDHENMFWYRQDPGLGLRLIYFSYDVKMKEKGDIPEGYSVSREKKERFSLILESASTNQTSMYLCASWGDSENQPQHFGDGTRLSIL.

In its sample, this clone was seen once. V is TRBV6-4 and J is TRBJ2-1, with 9 bases aligning to TRBD2. The CDR3 is 13 residues long. V lost 0 bases, J lost 10 bases, and 1 base stayed unmatched. CDR1 and CDR2 from the germline V gene are MRHNA and SNTAGT. CDR3 coding DNA: TGTGCCAGCAGTGACTCTGGACTAGCGGAGCAGTTCTTC. It specifies CASSDSGLAEQFF.

CDR3: CASRLQGGYTF. CDR3 in DNA: TGTGCCAGCAGACTTCAGGGAGGCTACACCTTC. The genes are TRBV28 and TRBJ1-2; a possible D gene is TRBD1 (5 bases). V was clipped by 6 bases and J by 8 bases, with 10 bases between them. This CDR3 is built from 11 residues. Germline CDR1 MDHEN, CDR2 SYDVKM.

The chain has TRBV19 and TRBJ2-2; a weak D match, TRBD1 (5 bases). This CDR3 contains 15 residues. V was pared by 4 bases and J by 8 bases, with 17 bases between. CDR1 and CDR2 (germline): LNHDA, SQIVND (reference sequence). Here the CDR3 reads CASSTELRERGELFF. CDR3 sequence (DNA): TGTGCCAGTAGTACGGAGCTCAGGGAACGGGGGGAGCTGTTTTTT. Variable domain in full (rest from reference TRBV19 and TRBJ2-2): DGGITQSPKYLFRKEGQNVTLSCEQNLNHDAMYWYRQDPGQGLRLIYYSQIVNDFQKGDIAEGYSVSREKKESFPLTVTSAQKNPTAFYLCASSTELRERGELFFGEGSRLTVL.

The chain is built from TRBV11-3 and TRBJ1-3; D not resolved. This CDR3 contains 16 residues. Trimming removed 2 bases at V and 0 bases at J, with 11 bases between. Looked up from germline, CDR1 is SGHNT and CDR2 is YENEEA. The CDR3 nucleotides are TGTGCCAGCAGCTTATTCGCGGCCACCTCTGGAAACACCATATATTTT. It specifies CASSLFAATSGNTIYF.

This rearrangement joins TRBV28 to TRBJ2-1, with 9 bases fitting TRBD2. CDR3 length: 15 residues. Germline CDR1 reads MDHEN; CDR2 reads SYDVKM. V lost 2 bases to trimming and J lost 4 bases; unmatched junction nucleotides: 3. The CDR3 protein is CASSLLAGHYNEQFF. The CDR3 bases are TGTGCCAGCAGTTTACTAGCGGGACATTACAATGAGCAGTTCTTC.

Only one count was recorded for this clone. V and J are TRBV5-1 and TRBJ2-7; 7 bases are shared with TRBD1. The CDR3 is 15 amino acids. Germline lookup yields CDR1 SGHRS and CDR2 YFSETQ. V lost 4 bases and J lost 4; bases outside the gene matches: 11. The DNA of the CDR3 is TGCGCCAGCAGCCCAACCGGGACAGCGGAGTACGAGCAGTACTTC. This gives the protein CASSPTGTAEYEQYF. The variable domain in full, completed from reference TRBV5-1 and TRBJ2-7, reads KAGVTQTPRYLIKTRGQQVTLSCSPISGHRSVSWYQQTPGQGLQFLFEYFSETQRNKGNFPGRFSGRQFSNSRSEMNVSTLELGDSALYLCASSPTGTAEYEQYFGPGTRLTVT.